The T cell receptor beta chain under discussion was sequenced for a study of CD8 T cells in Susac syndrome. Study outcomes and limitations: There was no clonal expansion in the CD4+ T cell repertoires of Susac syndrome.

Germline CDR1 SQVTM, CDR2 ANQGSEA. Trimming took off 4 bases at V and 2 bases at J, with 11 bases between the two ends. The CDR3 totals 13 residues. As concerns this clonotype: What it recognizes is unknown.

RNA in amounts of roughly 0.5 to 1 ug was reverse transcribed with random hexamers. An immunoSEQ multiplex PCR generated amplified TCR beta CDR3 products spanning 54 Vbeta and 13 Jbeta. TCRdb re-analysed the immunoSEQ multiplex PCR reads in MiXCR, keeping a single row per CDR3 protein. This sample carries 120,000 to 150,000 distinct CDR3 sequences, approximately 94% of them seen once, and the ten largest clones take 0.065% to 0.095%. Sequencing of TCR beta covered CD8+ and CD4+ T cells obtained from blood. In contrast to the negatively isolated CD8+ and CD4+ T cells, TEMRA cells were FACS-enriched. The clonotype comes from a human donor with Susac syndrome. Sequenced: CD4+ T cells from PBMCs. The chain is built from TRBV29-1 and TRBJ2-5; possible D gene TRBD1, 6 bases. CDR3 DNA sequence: TGCAGCGTTGGACAGGTCCTACAAGAGACCCAGTACTTC. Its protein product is CSVGQVLQETQYF.